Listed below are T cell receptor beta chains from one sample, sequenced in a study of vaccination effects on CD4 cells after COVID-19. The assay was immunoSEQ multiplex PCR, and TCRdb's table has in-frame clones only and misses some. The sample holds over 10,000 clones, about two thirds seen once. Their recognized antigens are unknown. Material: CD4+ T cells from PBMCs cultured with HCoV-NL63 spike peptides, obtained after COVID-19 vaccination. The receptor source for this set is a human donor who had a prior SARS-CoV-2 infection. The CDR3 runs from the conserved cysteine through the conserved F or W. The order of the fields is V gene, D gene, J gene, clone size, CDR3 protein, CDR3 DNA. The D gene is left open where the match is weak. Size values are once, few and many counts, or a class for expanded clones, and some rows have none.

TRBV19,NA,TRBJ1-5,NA,CASSILDSRNQAQHF,TGTGCCAGTAGTATCTTGGATTCGAGGAATCAGGCCCAGCATTTT
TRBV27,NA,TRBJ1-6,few,CASSFWNGSPLHF,TGTGCCAGCAGTTTTTGGAACGGATCACCCCTCCACTTT
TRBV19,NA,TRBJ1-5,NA,CASYNRASLGQPQHF,TGTGCCAGTTACAACCGGGCCTCCCTTGGGCAGCCCCAGCATTTT
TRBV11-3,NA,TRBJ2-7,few,CASSLVGDHYEQYF,TGTGCCAGCAGCTTGGTCGGGGACCACTACGAGCAGTACTTC
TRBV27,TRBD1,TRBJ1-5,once,CASRPSTGGNQPQHF,TGTGCCAGCAGACCAAGCACAGGGGGCAATCAGCCCCAGCATTTT
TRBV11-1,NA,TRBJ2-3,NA,CASSFLRQPGDTQYF,TGTGCCAGCAGCTTTCTTCGCCAACCAGGAGATACGCAGTATTTT
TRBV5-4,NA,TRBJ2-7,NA,CASSSWTGTRTYEQYF,TGTGCCAGCAGCTCGTGGACCGGGACGAGAACCTACGAGCAGTACTTC
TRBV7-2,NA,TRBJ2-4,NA,CASSQQPGNIQYF,TGTGCCAGCAGCCAACAGCCTGGGAACATTCAGTACTTC
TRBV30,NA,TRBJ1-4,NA,CAWSVHVGANEKLFF,TGTGCCTGGAGTGTACACGTAGGGGCTAATGAAAAACTGTTTTTT
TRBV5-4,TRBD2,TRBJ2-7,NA,CASSLGISGGAGYEQYF,TGTGCCAGCAGCTTGGGAATTAGCGGGGGAGCCGGATACGAGCAGTACTTC
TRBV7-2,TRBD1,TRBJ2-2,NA,CASSLAGTGGIGELFF,TGTGCCAGCAGCTTAGCGGGGACAGGGGGGATCGGGGAGCTGTTTTTT
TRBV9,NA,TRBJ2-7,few,CASNYEQYF,TGTGCCAGCAACTACGAGCAGTACTTC
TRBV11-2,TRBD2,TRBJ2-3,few,CASRALKREGTDTQYF,TGTGCCAGCAGGGCGCTCAAGCGGGAAGGCACAGATACGCAGTATTTT
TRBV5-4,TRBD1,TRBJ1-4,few,CASSSGTVNEKLFF,TGTGCCAGCAGCTCCGGGACAGTGAATGAAAAACTGTTTTTT
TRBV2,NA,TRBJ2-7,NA,CASSEYEQYF,TGTGCCAGCAGTGAATACGAGCAGTACTTC
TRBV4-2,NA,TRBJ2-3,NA,CASSPYLSGDSTDTQYF,TGTGCCAGCAGCCCATACCTCTCCGGGGACAGCACAGATACGCAGTATTTT
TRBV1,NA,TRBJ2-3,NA,CTSSQDGNTPRGNRTDTQYF,TGCACCAGCAGCCAAGATGGGAACACGCCTAGGGGAAATCGCACAGATACGCAGTATTTT
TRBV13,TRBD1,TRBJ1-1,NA,CASSFLPGTGGTEAFF,TGTGCCAGCAGCTTTCTACCAGGGACAGGGGGCACTGAAGCTTTCTTT
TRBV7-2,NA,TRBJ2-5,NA,CASSQTLAQETQYF,TGTGCCAGCAGCCAAACGCTGGCCCAAGAGACCCAGTACTTC
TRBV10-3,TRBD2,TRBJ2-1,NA,CAIRSLAGAYNEQFF,TGTGCCATCAGATCACTAGCGGGAGCTTACAATGAGCAGTTCTTC
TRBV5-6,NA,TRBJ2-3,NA,CASSLGPLDTQYF,TGTGCCAGCAGCTTGGGTCCGTTGGATACGCAGTATTTT
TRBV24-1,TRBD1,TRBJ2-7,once,CATSDIDRGHEQYF,TGTGCCACCAGTGATATAGACAGGGGTCACGAGCAGTACTTC
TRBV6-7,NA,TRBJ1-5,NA,CASRRTSLTQHF,TGTGCCAGCAGGCGGACCAGCCTAACGCAGCATTTT
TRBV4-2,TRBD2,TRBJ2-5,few,CASSQVFAGGAETQYF,TGTGCCAGCAGCCAAGTATTTGCGGGGGGCGCGGAGACCCAGTACTTC
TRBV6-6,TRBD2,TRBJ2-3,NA,CASRIAGVYVDTQYF,TGTGCCAGCAGAATAGCGGGAGTATATGTAGATACGCAGTATTTT
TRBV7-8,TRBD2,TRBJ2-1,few,CASSRRWGVRGTSGNNEQFF,TGTGCCAGCAGCCGTCGTTGGGGGGTAAGAGGGACTAGCGGAAACAATGAGCAGTTCTTC